These 5 T cell receptor beta chains share one sample of origin, sequenced in a study of blood T cell repertoires in COVID-19. The protocol was immunoSEQ multiplex PCR, while the TCRdb copy is restricted to in-frame clones and leaves out a portion. The profile shows roughly 100,000 clones, around four fifths of them singletons. The specimen sequenced was peripheral blood. Every receptor here comes from a man aged 35 to 55 with active or convalescent COVID-19.

The J gene is TRBJ1-4, the V gene TRBV5-4; tentatively, D is TRBD1 (5 bases). The CDR3 length is 15 residues. V was cut by 5 bases and J by 3 bases, with 14 bases left in between. In germline, CDR1 is SGHNT, CDR2 YYREEE (reference sequence). The CDR3 coding sequence is TGTGCCAGCAGTGTTGGGGGGTTCGCTAATGAAAAACTGTTTTTT. Protein: CASSVGGFANEKLFF.

The chain joins TRBV5-8 to TRBJ1-1; TRBD1 matches at 9 bases. The CDR3 is 18 amino acids. J lost 1 base, V lost 4 bases, and 14 bases had no gene match. Germline V gene sequence: CDR1 SGHTS, CDR2 YDEGEE. The CDR3 DNA sequence: TGTGCCAGCAGCGGGACCGGGACAGGGATTCGGAGGAACACTGAAGCTTTCTTT. Residues: CASSGTGTGIRRNTEAFF.

The rearrangement uses TRBV6-5 and TRBJ1-6, with 7 positions matching TRBD1. Germline CDR1 MNHEY, CDR2 SVGAGI. With V trimmed by 4 bases and J by 8 bases, 5 bases remained unmatched. The CDR3 consists of 14 residues. The CDR3, as DNA: TGTGCCAGCAGTTTACCGGGACAGTATTCACCCCTCCACTTT. Its protein is CASSLPGQYSPLHF.

This rearrangement joins TRBV7-3 to TRBJ1-2, with D maybe TRBD1 (6 bases). CDR3 length equals 13 residues. V was cut by 2 bases and J by 8 bases, with 12 bases left in between. The germline V gene has CDR1 SGHTA and CDR2 FQGTGA. DNA of the CDR3: TGTGCCAGCAGCTTAGGGGGGGCCTGGGGCTACACCTTC. Translating gives CASSLGGAWGYTF.

This rearrangement joins TRBV5-5 to TRBJ1-6, with D tentatively TRBD1 (5 bases). Trimming took 1 base from V and 0 from J, leaving 8 bases between them. The CDR3 totals 16 residues. Germline V gives CDR1 SGHKS, CDR2 YYEKEE (reference sequence). The CDR3 nucleotides are TGTGCCAGCAGCTTGTTTGACAGCTCCTATAATTCACCCCTCCACTTT. It encodes CASSLFDSSYNSPLHF. Full variable domain (missing parts from reference TRBV5-5 and TRBJ1-6): DAGVTQSPTHLIKTRGQQVTLRCSPISGHKSVSWYQQVLGQGPQFIFQYYEKEERGRGNFPDRFSARQFPNYSSELNVNALLLGDSALYLCASSLFDSSYNSPLHFGNGTRLTVT.